The T cell receptor (beta chain) under discussion was sequenced for a study of OX40 agonist ivuxolimab in advanced cancers. The study in broad terms: The costimulatory receptor OX40 (CD134) was targeted by ivuxolimab, a fully human IgG2 agonistic monoclonal antibody. The purpose of peripheral TCRbeta sequencing was to test whether ivuxolimab changed TCR sequence diversity and led to clonal T-cell expansion. A male proportion of 82.7% and a mean age of about 60 years, ranging from 23 to 79, were recorded for the dose-escalation cohort. Prior anti-PD-1, anti-PD-L1 or anti-CTLA-4 therapy was permitted, and 40% to 50% of dose-escalation patients had received checkpoint inhibitors. Partial responses occurred in three dose-escalation patients, of whom one had hepatocellular carcinoma and two had cutaneous melanoma. The paper reports the monotherapy dose-escalation portion (N of about 47 patients) of the phase I ivuxolimab trial. Among the roughly 50 dose-escalation patients, about 19 had hepatocellular carcinoma, about 15 melanoma, 9 renal cell carcinoma and 9 head and neck cancer. Intravenous ivuxolimab was administered to patients every 2 weeks at six dose levels: 0.01, 0.1, 0.3, 1.5, 3 and 10 mg/kg. What the research found in general, with its limitations: Which antigens the clonally expanded peripheral T cells were specific for was not determined. In partial responders in the 0.1-3.0 mg/kg groups, normalized peripheral clonal expansion was found to be among the lowest, especially among CD8+ T cells. After ivuxolimab, expanded clones were on average more numerous among CD8+ T cells than among CD4+ T cells. Low levels of normalized T-cell clonal expansion were also seen in some patients who did not respond. At doses of 0.1 to 3.0 mg/kg, clonal expansion of both CD4+ and CD8+ T cells in blood was seen between baseline and week 6.

This clone was seen once. The antigen this receptor binds is unknown. No much larger clonotype is one base removed from it; base qualities were not supplied. V has 1 base trimmed and J has 6 bases trimmed; junction bases matching no gene number 4. Reading from cysteine to phenylalanine, the CDR3 counts 15 amino acids. Solely the CDR3 DNA is kept, with 45 bases framed from the first base. CDR1 and CDR2 are drawn from the germline V gene: SGHTA, FQGNSA. Genomic DNA was extracted from sorted cells for sequencing of the TCRbeta CDR3 region. The immunoSEQ Assay was used for sequencing of TCRbeta CDR3 regions. TCRdb provides this immuneACCESS table in a form limited to in-frame rearrangements. Some clones are lacking; in checked studies, under half of them reflect an unresolved V gene, and why the rest are absent is not known. Here the sample has about 48,000 clones; more than 85% occur a single time. The leading ten clones occupy approximately 1.9% of the sample.

Patients with autoimmune disease history or receiving systemic immunosuppression were excluded from the trial. In every dose cohort, peripheral blood was drawn for TCR sequencing at baseline, cycle 4 day 1, and cycle 7 day 1. The samples were drawn from a first-in-human, open-label, multicenter phase I dose-escalation trial of ivuxolimab. Adults with locally advanced or metastatic melanoma, renal cell carcinoma, hepatocellular carcinoma or head and neck squamous cell carcinoma were enrolled in the trial. Before TCR sequencing, CD4+ T cells and CD8+ T cells were sorted from peripheral blood as separate populations.

The sequenced sample was CD4+ or CD8+ T cells sorted from blood, obtained in a trial of the OX40 agonist ivuxolimab. The sequence is built from TRBV7-2 and TRBJ2-2, with 8 bases in between that match TRBD1. The TCR comes from an adult with an advanced solid tumor such as melanoma, head and neck, liver or kidney cancer. The DNA is TGTGCCAGCAGCTTAGACAGGGGGGCCGCCGGGGAGCTGTTTTTT. This codes for CASSLDRGAAGELFF.